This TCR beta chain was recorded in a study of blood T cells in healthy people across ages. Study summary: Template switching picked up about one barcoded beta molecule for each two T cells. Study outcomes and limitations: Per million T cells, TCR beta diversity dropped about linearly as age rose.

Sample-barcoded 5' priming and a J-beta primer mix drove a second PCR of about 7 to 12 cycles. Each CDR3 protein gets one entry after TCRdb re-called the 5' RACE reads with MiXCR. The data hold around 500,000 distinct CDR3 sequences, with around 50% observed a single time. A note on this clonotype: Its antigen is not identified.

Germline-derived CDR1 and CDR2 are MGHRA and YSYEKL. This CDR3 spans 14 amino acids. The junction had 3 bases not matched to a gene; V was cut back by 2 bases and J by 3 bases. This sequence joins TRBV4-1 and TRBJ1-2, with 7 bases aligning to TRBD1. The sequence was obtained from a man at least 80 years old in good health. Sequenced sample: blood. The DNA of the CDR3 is TGCGCCAGCAGCCAACCAGGGGGTTACTATGGCTACACCTTC. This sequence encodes CASSQPGGYYGYTF.